The clone carrying this T cell receptor (beta chain) was seen at least ten times. What it binds is unknown. Time point specified: newly diagnosed GD, antithyroid drugs for less than 3 months. PBMC-derived RNA was used for the TCR library. Patients were enrolled at an endocrinology department in Xi'an, China. Arm-PCR of CDR3 regions and iRepertoire HTBI primers were the basis on which TCR beta libraries were built. TCRdb reprocessed the multiplex PCR reads via MiXCR and lists one record per CDR3 protein. The top ten clones hold approximately 20% of a sample with over 200,000 distinct CDR3 sequences, about 18% of them seen once. CDR3 length: 13 residues. The V gene's germline CDR1 is SGHVS and CDR2 FNYEAQ. Trimming shortened V by 1 base and J by 3 bases, and 6 bases separated the two germline ends. The source of the sample is a study of regulatory T cells in long-lasting Graves disease. Study conclusions and caveats: Relative to new patients (roughly 980), persistent patients exhibited greater sharing of public clonotypes (approximately 2,800). Newly diagnosed disease favored TRBV20-1 and TRBJ2-1 over persistent disease.

The origin of this receptor is a female donor with Graves disease. This specimen consisted of peripheral blood mononuclear cells (PBMCs), obtained at new diagnosis, from a patient treated with antithyroid drugs. This chain links TRBV7-6 with TRBJ1-2, with D uncertain. The CDR3 is CASSLDLDYGYTF. Here the CDR3 DNA reads TGTGCCAGCAGCTTAGACTTAGACTATGGCTACACCTTC.